Below, 10 T cell receptor beta chains from the same sample are listed, as sequenced in a study of human T cells and chemical hapten exposure. TCRdb redid the calling of the RACE reads with MiXCR, one entry per CDR3 protein. The sample comprises nearly 350,000 distinct CDR3 sequences, roughly 6.9% of which are singletons, and 7.5% to 9% rests with the top ten. Time point specified: patch test 1, 2 weeks after DPC sensitization. The treatment is: therapeutic diphenylcyclopropenone sensitization with weekly scalp DPC. Sequenced here: whole blood, sampled in connection with sensitization to the hapten diphenylcyclopropenone (DPC). These receptors came from a woman younger than 30 with alopecia areata. Some clones in this sample may be carry-over from other donors' samples.

DNA of the CDR3: TGTGCCAGCAGTGAACCGCGATGGGCAGGGTCCTTCTATGGCTACACCTTC. It specifies CASSEPRWAGSFYGYTF. The V gene is TRBV2, the J gene TRBJ1-2, with TRBD1 as a possible D gene (5 bases). Germline V gene sequence: CDR1 SNHLY, CDR2 FYNNEI. The CDR3 sequence is 17 residues long. Trimming pared 2 bases from V and 4 bases from J, leaving 20 bases between.

The rearrangement uses TRBV16 and TRBJ1-4; TRBD1 is a possible D gene (6 bases). Trimming removed 3 bases at V and 4 bases at J, with 18 bases between. Per the germline V gene, CDR1 is KGHSY and CDR2 is FQNENV. The CDR3 runs to 17 residues. CDR3 DNA sequence: TGTGCCAGCAGCCACCCCCGACATTCAGGGGTTAATGAAAAACTGTTTTTT. Encoded protein: CASSHPRHSGVNEKLFF.

In this sample, this clonotype turned up many times. This chain uses TRBV6-5 with TRBJ1-3; D is unresolved. From germline, CDR1 is MNHEY and CDR2 SVGAGI. This CDR3 comprises 14 residues. Trimming stripped 6 bases from V and 0 bases from J, with 9 bases between. The CDR3 region is CASSKGRSGNTIYF. The CDR3 DNA sequence: TGTGCCAGCAGCAAGGGTCGCTCTGGAAACACCATATATTTT.

This rearrangement joins TRBV20-1 to TRBJ1-1, with TRBD1 matching over 9 bases. This CDR3 is built from 15 residues. J gave up 6 bases and V 6 bases, and 14 bases lay outside the gene matches. Germline V gene data show CDR1 as DFQATT and CDR2 as SNEGSKA (reference sequence). The CDR3 sequence: CSAIIPGQGWPEAFF. CDR3 coding DNA: TGCAGTGCAATCATCCCGGGACAGGGATGGCCTGAAGCTTTCTTT.

This clonotype occurred a few times. This sequence joins TRBV15 and TRBJ2-7, with D possibly matching TRBD1 (5 bases). The CDR3 covers 14 residues. The V and J ends lost 4 bases and 2 bases respectively, with 12 bases between them. In germline, CDR1 is LNHNV, CDR2 YYDKDF (reference sequence). CDR3 amino acids: CATSTRAGTYEQYF. The CDR3 coding sequence is TGTGCCACCAGCACTAGGGCAGGGACCTACGAGCAGTACTTC.

This clonotype showed up just a few times. The J gene is TRBJ1-3, the V gene TRBV7-2; D uncertain. This CDR3 contains 16 residues. The germline CDR1 and CDR2 sequences are SGHTA and FQGNSA. V gave up 1 base and J gave up 2 bases, with 12 bases separating them. The CDR3 sequence is CASSLEWLGAGNTIYF. CDR3 DNA: TGTGCCAGCAGCTTAGAGTGGTTGGGAGCTGGAAACACCATATATTTT. The complete variable domain, with remaining parts taken from reference TRBV7-2 and TRBJ1-3, reads GAGVSQSPSNKVTEKGKDVELRCDPISGHTALYWYRQSLGQGLEFLIYFQGNSAPDKSGLPSDRFSAERTGGSVSTLTIQRTQQEDSAVYLCASSLEWLGAGNTIYFGEGSWLTVV.

This clonotype was seen more than once but under ten times. This rearrangement joins TRBV2 to TRBJ2-3; 8 bases line up with TRBD2. Trimming cost V 3 bases and J 4 bases; bases outside gene matches: 9. The germline V gene encodes CDR1 SNHLY and CDR2 FYNNEI. This CDR3 is 16 amino acids long. CDR3 amino acids: CASSDSTGGPPDTQYF. DNA of the CDR3: TGTGCCAGCAGTGACTCGACGGGGGGGCCCCCAGATACGCAGTATTTT.

This clonotype was picked up a small number of times. V gene TRBV10-3 combines with J gene TRBJ1-2; D gene unclear. Trimming removed 8 bases from V and 4 bases from J, with 11 bases in between. CDR1 ENHRY and CDR2 SYGVKD come from the germline V gene. CDR3 length equals 12 residues. The CDR3 is CAIGGEGYGYTF. CDR3 nucleotide sequence: TGTGCCATCGGCGGGGAAGGCTATGGCTACACCTTC.

The chain carries TRBV27 and TRBJ1-4; 7 bases are shared with TRBD1. Germline V CDR1 and CDR2: MNHEY, SMNVEV (reference sequence). After removal of 4 bases from V and 7 bases from J, the junction contained 12 bases not matched to a gene. The CDR3 totals 16 residues. The CDR3 DNA sequence: TGTGCCAGCAGTTCTCTGATGACAGGGCTCGTTGAAAAACTGTTTTTT. Translating gives CASSSLMTGLVEKLFF.

The chain is built from TRBV27 and TRBJ2-5; 10 bases match TRBD2. After removal of 4 bases from V and 2 bases from J, the junction contained 10 bases not matched to a gene. CDR3 size: 17 residues. CDR1 is MNHEY and CDR2 is SMNVEV in the germline V gene (reference sequence). The CDR3 nucleotides read TGTGCCAGCAGTTCCATGTCCCTAGCGGGGGTTCAAGAGACCCAGTACTTC. This encodes CASSSMSLAGVQETQYF.